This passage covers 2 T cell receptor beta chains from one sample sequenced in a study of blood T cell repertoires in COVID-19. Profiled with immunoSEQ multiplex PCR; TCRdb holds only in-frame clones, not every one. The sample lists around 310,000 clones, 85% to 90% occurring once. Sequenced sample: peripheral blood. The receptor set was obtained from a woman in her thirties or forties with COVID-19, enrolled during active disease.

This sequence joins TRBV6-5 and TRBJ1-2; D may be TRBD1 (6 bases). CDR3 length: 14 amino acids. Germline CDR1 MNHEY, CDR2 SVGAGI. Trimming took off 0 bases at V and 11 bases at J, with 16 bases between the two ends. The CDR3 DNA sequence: TGTGCCAGCAGTTACTCTGCGGAGGGGGGGATTTACACCTTC. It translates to CASSYSAEGGIYTF.

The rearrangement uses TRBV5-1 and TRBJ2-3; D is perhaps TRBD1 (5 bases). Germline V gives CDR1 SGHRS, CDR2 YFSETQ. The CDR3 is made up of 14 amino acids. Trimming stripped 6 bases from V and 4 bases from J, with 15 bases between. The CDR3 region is CASKKQGAPDTQYF. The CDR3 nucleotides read TGCGCCAGCAAAAAGCAGGGCGCACCAGATACGCAGTATTTT.